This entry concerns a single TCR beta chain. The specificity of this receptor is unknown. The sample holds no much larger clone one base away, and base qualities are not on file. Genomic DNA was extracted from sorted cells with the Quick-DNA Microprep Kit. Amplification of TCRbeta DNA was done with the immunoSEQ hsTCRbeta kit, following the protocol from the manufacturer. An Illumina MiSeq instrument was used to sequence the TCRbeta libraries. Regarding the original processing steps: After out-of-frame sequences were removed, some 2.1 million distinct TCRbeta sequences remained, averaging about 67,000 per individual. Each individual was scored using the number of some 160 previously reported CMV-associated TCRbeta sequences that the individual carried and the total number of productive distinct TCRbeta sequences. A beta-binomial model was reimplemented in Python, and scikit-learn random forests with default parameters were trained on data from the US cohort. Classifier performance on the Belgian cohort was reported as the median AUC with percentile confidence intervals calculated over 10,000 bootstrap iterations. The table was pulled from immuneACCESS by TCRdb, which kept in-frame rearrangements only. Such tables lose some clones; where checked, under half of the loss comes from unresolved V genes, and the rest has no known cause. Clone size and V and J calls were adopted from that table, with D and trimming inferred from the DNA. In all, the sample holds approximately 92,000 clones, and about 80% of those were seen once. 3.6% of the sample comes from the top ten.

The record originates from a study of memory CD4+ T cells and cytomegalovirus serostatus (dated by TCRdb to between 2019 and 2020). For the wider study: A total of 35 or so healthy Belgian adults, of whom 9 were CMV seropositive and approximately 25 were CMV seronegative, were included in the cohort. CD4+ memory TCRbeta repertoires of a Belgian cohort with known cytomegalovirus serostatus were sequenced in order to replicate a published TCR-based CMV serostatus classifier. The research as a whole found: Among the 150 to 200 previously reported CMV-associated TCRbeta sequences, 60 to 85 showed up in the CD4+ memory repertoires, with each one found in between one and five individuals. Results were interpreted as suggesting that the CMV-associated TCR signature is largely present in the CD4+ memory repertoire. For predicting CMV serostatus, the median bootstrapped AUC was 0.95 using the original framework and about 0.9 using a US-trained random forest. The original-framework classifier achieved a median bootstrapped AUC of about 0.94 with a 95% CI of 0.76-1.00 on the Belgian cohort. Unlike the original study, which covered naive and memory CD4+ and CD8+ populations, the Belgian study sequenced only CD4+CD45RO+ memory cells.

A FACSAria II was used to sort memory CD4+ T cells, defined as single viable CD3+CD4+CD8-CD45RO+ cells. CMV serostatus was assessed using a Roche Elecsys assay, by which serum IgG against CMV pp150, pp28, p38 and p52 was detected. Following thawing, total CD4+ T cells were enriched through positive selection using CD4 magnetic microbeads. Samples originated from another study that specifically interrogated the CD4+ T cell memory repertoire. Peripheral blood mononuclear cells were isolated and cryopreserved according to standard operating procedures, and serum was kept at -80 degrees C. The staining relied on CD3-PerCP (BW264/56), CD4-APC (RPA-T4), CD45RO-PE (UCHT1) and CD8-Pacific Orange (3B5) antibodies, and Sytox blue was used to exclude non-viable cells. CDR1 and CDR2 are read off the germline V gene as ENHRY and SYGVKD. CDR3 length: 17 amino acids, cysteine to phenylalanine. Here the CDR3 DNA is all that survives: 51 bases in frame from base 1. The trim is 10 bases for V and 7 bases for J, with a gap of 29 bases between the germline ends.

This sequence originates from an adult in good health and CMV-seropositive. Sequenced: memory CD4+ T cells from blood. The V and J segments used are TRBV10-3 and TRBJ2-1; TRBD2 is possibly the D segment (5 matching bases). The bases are TGTGCCACAGACCCAGGAGCGGACCCATTCAATAGTAATGAGCAGTTCTTC. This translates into CATDPGADPFNSNEQFF.